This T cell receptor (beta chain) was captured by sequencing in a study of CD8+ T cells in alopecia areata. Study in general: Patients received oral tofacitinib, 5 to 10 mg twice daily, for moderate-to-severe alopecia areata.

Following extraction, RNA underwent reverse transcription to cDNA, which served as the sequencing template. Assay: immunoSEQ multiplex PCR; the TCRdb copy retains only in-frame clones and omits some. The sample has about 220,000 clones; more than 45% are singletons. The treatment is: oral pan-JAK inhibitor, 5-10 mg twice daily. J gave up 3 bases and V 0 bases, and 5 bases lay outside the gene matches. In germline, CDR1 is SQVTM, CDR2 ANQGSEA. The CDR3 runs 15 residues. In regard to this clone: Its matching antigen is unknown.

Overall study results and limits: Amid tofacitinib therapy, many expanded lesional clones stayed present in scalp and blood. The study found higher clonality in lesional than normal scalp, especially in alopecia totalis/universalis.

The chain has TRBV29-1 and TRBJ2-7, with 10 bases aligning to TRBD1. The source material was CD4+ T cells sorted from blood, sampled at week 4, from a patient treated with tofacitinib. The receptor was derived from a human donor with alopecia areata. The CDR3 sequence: CSVEDGGQGLYEQYF. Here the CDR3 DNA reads TGCAGCGTTGAAGATGGGGGACAGGGGCTCTACGAGCAGTACTTC.